This TCR beta chain was recorded in a study of human T cells and chemical hapten exposure. The time point was: patch test 2, 6 weeks after DPC sensitization. Treatment specified: therapeutic diphenylcyclopropenone sensitization with weekly scalp DPC. A single record per CDR3 protein comes from TCRdb applying MiXCR to the RACE reads. The data contain under 90,000 distinct CDR3 sequences, roughly 8.5% of them seen just once; the ten biggest clones take up about 3.5%. Per the germline V gene, CDR1 is SGHRS and CDR2 is YFSETQ. CDR3 length equals 12 residues. The germline V and J ends were trimmed by 1 base and 7 bases, with 3 bases remaining between them.

This sample comprised whole blood, obtained in connection with sensitization to the hapten diphenylcyclopropenone (DPC). The V gene is TRBV5-1, the J gene TRBJ1-6; D is unclear. The sequence was collected from a woman in her forties or fifties with alopecia areata. Some clones in this sample may be carry-over from other donors' samples. For the CDR3, the DNA is TGCGCCAGCAGCTTGTCAAATTCACCCCTCCACTTT. Translated, it gives CASSLSNSPLHF.